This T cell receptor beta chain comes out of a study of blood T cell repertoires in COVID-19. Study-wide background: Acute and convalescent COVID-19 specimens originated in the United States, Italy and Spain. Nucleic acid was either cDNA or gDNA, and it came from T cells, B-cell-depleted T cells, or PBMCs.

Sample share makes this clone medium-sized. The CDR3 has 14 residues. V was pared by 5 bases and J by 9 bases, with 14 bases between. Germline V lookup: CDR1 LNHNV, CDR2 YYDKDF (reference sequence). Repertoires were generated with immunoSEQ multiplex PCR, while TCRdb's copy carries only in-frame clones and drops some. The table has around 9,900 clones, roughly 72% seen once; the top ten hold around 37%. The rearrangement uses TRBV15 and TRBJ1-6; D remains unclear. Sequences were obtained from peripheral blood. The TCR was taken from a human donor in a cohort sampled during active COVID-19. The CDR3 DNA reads TGTGCCACCAGCGGGAGAGACTTGGTTTCACCCCTCCACTTT. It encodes CATSGRDLVSPLHF.